This T cell receptor beta chain was recovered during a study of blood T cells in healthy people across ages. About this clonotype: Its target is unknown.

Study findings and constraints: Aged donors had fewer naive CD4+ cells and lower diversity than long-lived donors. TCR beta diversity tracked closely with naive T cell percentage.

Using a J-beta primer mix together with a sample-barcoded 5' primer, a second PCR was run for roughly 6 to 11 cycles. TCRdb passed the 5' RACE reads through MiXCR, listing each CDR3 protein once. Of about 640,000 distinct CDR3 sequences in the sample, 58% were seen once. Source material: blood. The origin of this receptor is a man aged 55 to 70 in good health.

The CDR3 bases are TGTGCCAGCAAAACTACCGGGACCGCACAAGAGACCCAGTACTTC. It specifies CASKTTGTAQETQYF. The chain uses TRBV6-6 and TRBJ2-5; D may be TRBD1 or TRBD2 (5 bases each). Trimming cost V 7 bases and J 2 bases, with 17 bases left between them. The germline V gene encodes CDR1 MNHNY and CDR2 SVGAGI (reference sequence). The CDR3 is 15 amino acids.